The 16 T cell receptor beta chains below were found in one sample sequenced in a study of breast tumors, draining lymph nodes, adjacent tissues. TCRdb re-analysed the multiplex PCR reads in MiXCR, keeping a single row per CDR3 protein. The sample yields about 89,000 distinct CDR3 sequences, 25% to 35% seen once. The lymph nodes were axillary draining lymph nodes from breast cancer patients. The sample consisted of axillary lymph node tissue. Receptor source: a female donor with breast cancer. Some clones in this sample may be carry-over from other donors' samples.

The chain carries TRBV5-5 and TRBJ2-1; 11 nucleotides agree with TRBD2. Looked up from germline, CDR1 is SGHKS and CDR2 is YYEKEE (reference sequence). The CDR3 has 17 residues. The ends lost 4 bases at V and 6 bases at J; junction bases unmatched: 12. CDR3 in DNA: TGTGCCAGCAGCAAAGAGCCGGGACTAGCGGCTCTCAATGAGCAGTTCTTC. Its protein product is CASSKEPGLAALNEQFF.

Ten or more counts support this clonotype. CDR3 amino acids: CASSRGGQEGNEKLFF. The CDR3, as DNA: TGTGCCAGCAGCCGAGGAGGACAGGAGGGAAATGAAAAACTGTTTTTT. The chain combines TRBV14 with TRBJ1-4; 7 bases line up with TRBD1. Germline trimming cut 4 bases from V and 5 bases from J; bases unmatched to any gene: 10. The CDR3 is made up of 16 amino acids. CDR1 is SGHDN, CDR2 FVKESK, per germline.

This clonotype was observed many times. The V and J genes are TRBV7-9 and TRBJ1-5; TRBD1 matches 7 bases. Germline-derived CDR1 and CDR2 are SEHNR and FQNEAQ (reference sequence). The trim removed 5 bases at V and 5 bases at J, leaving 3 bases unmatched. There are 13 residues in the CDR3. The CDR3 here is CASSDQGDQPQHF. In nucleotides, the CDR3 is TGTGCCAGCAGCGACCAGGGGGATCAGCCCCAGCATTTT.

In this sample, this clonotype turned up many times. A much more abundant neighbour one base away suggests this may be a read error. The chain carries TRBV12-3 or TRBV12-4 and TRBJ2-7; no clear D gene. Trimming removed 8 bases from V and 4 bases from J, with 9 bases in between. The CDR3 has 11 amino acids. CDR3 residues: CASCDRYEQYF. The CDR3 bases are TGTGCCAGCTGCGACCGGTACGAGCAGTACTTC.

The chain recombines TRBV20-1 with TRBJ2-5, with 13 bases fitting TRBD2. Germline values: CDR1 DFQATT, CDR2 SNEGSKA (reference sequence). The J segment lost 5 bases and the V segment lost 6 bases, leaving 9 bases of the junction unmatched. The length of the CDR3 is 15 residues. CDR3 bases: TGCAGTGCCAGCAGGACTAGCGGGAGTGGTGAGACCCAGTACTTC. Translated, it gives CSASRTSGSGETQYF.

The chain couples TRBV3-1 to TRBJ2-3; 9 bases line up with TRBD1. The germline V gene has CDR1 LGHDT and CDR2 YNNKEL (reference sequence). The ends lost 1 base at V and 0 bases at J; junction bases unmatched: 5. CDR3 length: 17 residues. CDR3 coding DNA: TGTGCCAGCAGCCAAGTTAACAGGGGGCCTAGCACAGATACGCAGTATTTT. It encodes CASSQVNRGPSTDTQYF.

This clonotype was counted once. The chain has TRBV20-1 and TRBJ1-5; 9 bases are shared with TRBD1. The trim removed 1 base at V and 6 bases at J, leaving 7 bases unmatched. The germline gives CDR1 DFQATT, CDR2 SNEGSKA (reference sequence). The CDR3 is made up of 15 amino acids. The CDR3 nucleotides read TGCAGTGCTAGAGTCCCGGGACAGGGCACTCAGCCCCAGCATTTT. This gives the protein CSARVPGQGTQPQHF.

This clonotype was seen many times. J is TRBJ2-3 and V is TRBV14; D ambiguous. Trimming removed 2 bases at V and 8 bases at J, with 14 bases between. The CDR3 has 14 residues. Germline CDR1 is SGHDN and CDR2 is FVKESK. CDR3 in amino acids: CASSQQEQFGTQYF. The CDR3 nucleotides read TGTGCCAGCAGCCAACAAGAACAATTTGGTACGCAGTATTTT.

The chain employs TRBV7-9 and TRBJ2-7; TRBD1 matches at 9 bases. The J segment lost 6 bases and the V segment lost 5 bases, leaving 11 bases of the junction unmatched. Germline V gives CDR1 SEHNR, CDR2 FQNEAQ (reference sequence). The CDR3 totals 15 residues. CDR3 in amino acids: CASSPSRDRVSEQYF. The CDR3 nucleotides read TGTGCCAGCAGCCCCTCCCGGGACAGGGTATCCGAGCAGTACTTC.

Concerning this clonotype: Given a much more abundant clone one base away, this may be a read error. The chain carries TRBV14 and TRBJ2-5, with a tentative D call TRBD1 (6 bases). The CDR3 consists of 14 residues. CDR1 is SGHDN, CDR2 FVKESK, per germline. The CDR3, as DNA: TGTGTCAGCAGCCCTGACGGACAGCAAGAGACCCAGTCCTTC. This sequence encodes CVSSPDGQQETQSF.

Ten or more counts support this clonotype. With a much larger clone just one base away, this may be a read error. The chain employs TRBV11-3 and TRBJ2-7; a possible D gene is TRBD2 (5 bases). Trimming cost V 0 bases and J 2 bases, with 8 bases left between them. The CDR3 length is 14 residues. Germline CDR1 SGHNT, CDR2 YENEEA. The CDR3 DNA is TGTGCCAGCAGCTTAGATTACGGGGCCTACGAGCAGTACTTC. The encoded protein is CASSLDYGAYEQYF.

This chain joins TRBV19 and TRBJ1-2; D not certain. This CDR3 comprises 13 residues. Trimming removed 5 bases at V and 0 bases at J, with 7 bases between. The germline gives CDR1 LNHDA, CDR2 SQIVND (reference sequence). CDR3 in DNA: TGTGCCAGTAGTGTCCATTCTAACTATGGCTACACCTTC. Residues: CASSVHSNYGYTF.

This clonotype was seen ten or more times. The chain combines TRBV4-2 with TRBJ1-3; D unresolved. Germline-derived CDR1 and CDR2 are LGHNA and YNFKEQ. Trimming removed 0 bases at V and 0 bases at J, with 3 bases between. The CDR3 is made up of 14 amino acids. The CDR3, as DNA: TGTGCCAGCAGCCAAGATGACTCTGGAAACACCATATATTTT. Amino acid sequence: CASSQDDSGNTIYF.

In this sample, this clonotype turned up many times. Given a much more abundant clone one base away, this may be a read error. The CDR3, as DNA: TGCAGTGCTAGTTTGGGGGGTCGAGGCTCCACCTTC. Protein sequence: CSASLGGRGSTF. This chain uses TRBV20-1 with TRBJ1-2; possible D gene TRBD1, 5 bases. The CDR3 sequence is 12 residues long. CDR1 is DFQATT and CDR2 is SNEGSKA in the germline V gene (reference sequence).

There are many counts of this clonotype. The rearrangement links TRBV28 to TRBJ2-5; 7 bases match TRBD1. Trimming took 6 bases from V and 5 from J; bases not matched to a gene: 6. The V gene's germline CDR1 is MDHEN and CDR2 SYDVKM. The CDR3 runs 13 residues. The CDR3 coding sequence is TGTGCCAGCAGGGAACAGGGGATGGAGACCCAGTACTTC. It translates to CASREQGMETQYF.

This clonotype was seen a few times. Germline and junction disagree at one end, which may indicate a read error. The chain recombines TRBV20-1 with TRBJ2-5; tentatively, D is TRBD2 (5 bases). The CDR3 totals 17 residues. CDR1 is DFQATT and CDR2 is SNEGSKA in the germline V gene (reference sequence). CDR3 region: CSARDPLRRAVGEAQYF. CDR3 coding DNA: TGCAGTGCTAGAGATCCCCTGAGGCGGGCGGTTGGAGAGGCCCAGTACTTC.